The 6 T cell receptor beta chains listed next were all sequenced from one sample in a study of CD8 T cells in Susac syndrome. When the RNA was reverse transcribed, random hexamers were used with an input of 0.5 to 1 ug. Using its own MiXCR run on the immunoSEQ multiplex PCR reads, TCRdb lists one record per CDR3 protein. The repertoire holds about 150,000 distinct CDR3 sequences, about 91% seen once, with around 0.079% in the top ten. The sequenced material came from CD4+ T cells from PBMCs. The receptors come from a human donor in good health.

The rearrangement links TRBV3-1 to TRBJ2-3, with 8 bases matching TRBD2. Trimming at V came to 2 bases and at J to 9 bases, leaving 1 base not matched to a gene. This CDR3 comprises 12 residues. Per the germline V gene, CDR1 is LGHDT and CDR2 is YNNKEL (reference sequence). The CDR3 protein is CASSQRLATQYF. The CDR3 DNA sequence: TGTGCCAGCAGCCAAAGACTAGCGACGCAGTATTTT.

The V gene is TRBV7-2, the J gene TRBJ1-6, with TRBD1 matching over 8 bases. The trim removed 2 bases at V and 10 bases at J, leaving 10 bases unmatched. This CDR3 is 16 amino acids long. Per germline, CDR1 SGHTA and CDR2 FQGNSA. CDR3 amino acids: CASSLLSGTGSSPLHF. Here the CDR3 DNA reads TGTGCCAGCAGCTTACTGTCCGGGACAGGATCCTCACCCCTCCACTTT.

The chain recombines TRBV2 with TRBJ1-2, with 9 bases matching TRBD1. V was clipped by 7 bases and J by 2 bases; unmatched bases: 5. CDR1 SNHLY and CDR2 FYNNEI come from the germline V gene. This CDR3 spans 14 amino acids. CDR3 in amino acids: CASNKGTGNYGYTF. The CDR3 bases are TGTGCCAGCAATAAGGGGACAGGGAACTATGGCTACACCTTC.

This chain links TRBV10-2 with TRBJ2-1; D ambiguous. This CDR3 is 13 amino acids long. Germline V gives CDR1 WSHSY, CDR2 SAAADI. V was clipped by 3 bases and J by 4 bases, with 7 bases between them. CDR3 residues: CASSESEYNEQFF. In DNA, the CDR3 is TGCGCCAGCAGTGAAAGCGAGTACAATGAGCAGTTCTTC.

The CDR3 sequence is CASSPPRDGYGYTF. In DNA, the CDR3 is TGTGCCAGCTCACCACCCAGGGACGGCTATGGCTACACCTTC. The rearrangement links TRBV18 to TRBJ1-2, with a weak D call TRBD1 (5 bases). V gave up 0 bases and J gave up 4 bases, with 9 bases separating them. The CDR3 loop spans 14 amino acids. Looked up from germline, CDR1 is KGHSH and CDR2 is LQKENI.

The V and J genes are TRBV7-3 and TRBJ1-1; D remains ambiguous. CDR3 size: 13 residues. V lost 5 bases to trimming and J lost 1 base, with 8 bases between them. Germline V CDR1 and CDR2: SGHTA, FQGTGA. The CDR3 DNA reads TGTGCCAGCAGCACAGACAAGAACACTGAAGCTTTCTTT. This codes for CASSTDKNTEAFF.